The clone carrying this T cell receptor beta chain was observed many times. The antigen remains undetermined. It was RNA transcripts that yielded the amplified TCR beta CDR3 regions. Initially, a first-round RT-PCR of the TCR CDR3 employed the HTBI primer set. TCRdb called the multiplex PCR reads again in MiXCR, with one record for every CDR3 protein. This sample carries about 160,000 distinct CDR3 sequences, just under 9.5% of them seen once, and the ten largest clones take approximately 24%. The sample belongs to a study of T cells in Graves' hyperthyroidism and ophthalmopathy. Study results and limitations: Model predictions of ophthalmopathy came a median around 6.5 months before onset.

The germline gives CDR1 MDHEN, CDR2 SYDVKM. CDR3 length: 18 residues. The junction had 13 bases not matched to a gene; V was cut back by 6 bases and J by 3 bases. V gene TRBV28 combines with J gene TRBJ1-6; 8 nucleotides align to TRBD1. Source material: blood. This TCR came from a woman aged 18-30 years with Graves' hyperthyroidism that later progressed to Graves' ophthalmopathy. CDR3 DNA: TGTGCCAGCAGGACCGGACAGGGAGGGGTTGTCTATAATTCACCCCTCCACTTT. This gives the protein CASRTGQGGVVYNSPLHF.